The 8 T cell receptor beta chains in this list originate from one sample, sequenced in a study of blood T cell repertoires in COVID-19. Assay used: immunoSEQ multiplex PCR; TCRdb lists only in-frame clones, some missing. Of fewer than 250,000 clones in the sample, about 83% were seen once. The material sequenced was peripheral blood. These receptors were collected from a human donor in a cohort sampled during active COVID-19.

The chain uses TRBV29-1 and TRBJ1-4; D uncertain. The CDR3 extends over 13 amino acids. Germline V gene lookup returns CDR1 SQVTM and CDR2 ANQGSEA. The V end was cut by 4 bases, the J end by 5 bases, with 11 bases between. The CDR3 loop is CSVAWRENEKLFF. The CDR3 DNA reads as TGCAGCGTTGCTTGGAGGGAGAATGAAAAACTGTTTTTT.

CDR3 loop: CASSSTGTPSGYTF. DNA of the CDR3: TGTGCCAGCAGCTCGACCGGGACACCGAGTGGCTACACCTTC. This chain uses TRBV7-3 with TRBJ1-2; weak D call: TRBD1 (6 bases). This CDR3 comprises 14 residues. The V end lost 4 bases, the J end lost 7 bases, and 16 bases lay between the germline ends. Germline V gives CDR1 SGHTA, CDR2 FQGTGA.

This chain joins TRBV19 and TRBJ1-2; weak D call: TRBD1 (5 bases). The V and J ends lost 5 bases and 3 bases respectively, with 7 bases between them. Germline loops: CDR1 LNHDA, CDR2 SQIVND (reference sequence). CDR3 length: 12 amino acids. CDR3 coding DNA: TGTGCCAGTAGTCAGGGTGACTATGGCTACACCTTC. It yields the protein CASSQGDYGYTF.

This chain links TRBV7-3 with TRBJ2-3; the D gene is possibly TRBD1 (7 bases). Trimming took 2 bases from V and 5 from J, leaving 17 bases between them. CDR3 length: 16 amino acids. The germline V gene encodes CDR1 SGHTA and CDR2 FQGTGA. The CDR3 loop reads CASSLGQANGGDTQYF. CDR3 bases: TGTGCCAGCAGCTTAGGACAGGCAAACGGGGGAGATACGCAGTATTTT.

The chain employs TRBV5-6 and TRBJ1-4; 7 bases are shared with TRBD1. The CDR3 covers 16 residues. Germline V gene lookup returns CDR1 SGHDT and CDR2 YYEEEE. Trimming removed 3 bases from V and 5 bases from J; junction bases left unmatched: 10. The CDR3: CASSSTGTDSNEKLFF. CDR3 nucleotide sequence: TGTGCCAGCAGCTCGACCGGGACAGATTCGAATGAAAAACTGTTTTTT.

The chain has TRBV24-1 and TRBJ2-7, with TRBD1 identical over 9 bases. The length of the CDR3 is 15 residues. V trimming: 1 base; J trimming: 4 bases; junction bases outside the gene matches: 4. In germline, CDR1 is KGHDR, CDR2 SFDVKD. DNA of the CDR3: TGTGCCACCAGTGATTTACAGGGGGCTTTGTACGAGCAGTACTTC. Translated, it gives CATSDLQGALYEQYF.

This chain links TRBV30 with TRBJ2-5; 14 bases map to TRBD2. CDR3 length: 14 residues. With 4 bases clipped from V and 6 bases from J, the junction kept 4 bases outside the gene matches. CDR1 is GTSNPN, CDR2 SVGIG, per germline (reference sequence). The chain's CDR3 is CAWKTSGGAQTQYF. CDR3 nucleotide sequence: TGTGCCTGGAAGACTAGCGGGGGGGCACAGACCCAGTACTTC. The entire variable domain, with the rest obtained from reference TRBV30 and TRBJ2-5, is as follows: SQTIHQWPATLVQPVGSPLSLECTVEGTSNPNLYWYRQAAGRGLQLLFYSVGIGQISSEVPQNLSASRPQDRQFILSSKKLLLSDSGFYLCAWKTSGGAQTQYFGPGTRLLVL.

This clone was seen just once. The chain carries TRBV11-3 and TRBJ2-1; 8 nucleotides match TRBD1. V dropped 3 bases and J dropped 3; count of bases not matched to a gene: 4. The CDR3 is 15 amino acids. Per germline, CDR1 SGHNT and CDR2 YENEEA. Here the CDR3 DNA reads TGTGCCAGCAGCTTCGGTACAGGGGGCTACAATGAGCAGTTCTTC. It yields the protein CASSFGTGGYNEQFF.